The entry below gives a single T cell receptor (beta chain) sequence along with its context. What it binds is unknown. The data stem from a study of cytotoxic CD8 clonotypes in ibrutinib-treated CLL. Study-level information: Response sampling occurred after a median about 12 months of treatment (range 6 to 36). Study results and caveats: Baseline clonality, higher than in age-matched healthy donors, tracked circulating CD8+ T-cell counts. Progressing patients had sampling times that differed from those of sustained-remission patients. Before falling back toward baseline at progression, clonality had risen at the time of ibrutinib response.

The ends were cut back, 3 bases at V and 3 bases at J, with 16 bases in the middle. This CDR3 has 15 residues. Germline CDR1 is SGHDT and CDR2 is YYEEEE. Clones were read by immunoSEQ multiplex PCR, and TCRdb kept only the in-frame ones, dropping some. The sample consists of about 140,000 clones, about 80% of them appearing once. This chain uses TRBV5-6 with TRBJ2-7, with D tentatively TRBD2 (6 bases). The specimen comprised PBMCs, sampled after 12 months of ibrutinib treatment. The source of this sequence is a human donor with chronic lymphocytic leukemia. As DNA, the CDR3 is TGTGCCAGCAGCTACCCGGGACTCCCCAGCTACGAGCAGTACTTC. Protein sequence: CASSYPGLPSYEQYF.